This TCR beta chain comes out of a study of OX40 agonist ivuxolimab in advanced cancers. Looking at the study overall: Participants, 75% to 90% male, averaged approximately 65 years of age, ranging from about 23 to 79.

Profiled with immunoSEQ multiplex PCR; TCRdb holds only in-frame clones, not every one. The sample contains 80,000 to 100,000 clones, around 94% of which appear only once. Blood sampling was done at baseline, cycle 4 day 1, and cycle 7 day 1. Only one count was recorded for this clone. The ends were cut back, 0 bases at V and 7 bases at J, with 7 bases in the middle. The CDR3 sequence is 12 residues long. CDR1 is WSHSY and CDR2 is SAAADI in the germline V gene. The chain combines TRBV10-2 with TRBJ2-7, with D possibly TRBD1 on 6 matching bases. This specimen consisted of CD4+ or CD8+ T cells sorted from blood, obtained in a trial of the OX40 agonist ivuxolimab. The TCR originated in an adult with an advanced solid tumor such as melanoma, head and neck, liver or kidney cancer. This chain's CDR3 is CASSESRGEQYF. The CDR3 DNA reads TGCGCCAGCAGTGAGTCGAGGGGGGAGCAGTACTTC.